The subject of this entry is one T cell receptor (beta chain). Measured with immunoSEQ multiplex PCR; TCRdb has only the in-frame clones, and not every one. The sample holds approximately 210,000 clones, more than 85% seen once. The entry originates in a study of blood T cell repertoires in COVID-19. About the research overall: The cDNA or gDNA used as material had been derived from T cells, B-cell-depleted T cells, or PBMCs.

Sequenced material: peripheral blood. The receptor's source is a man aged 35-49 years with acute or convalescent COVID-19.

CDR3 residues: CSVLDPGTVRSVAFF. CDR3 in DNA: TGCAGCGTTCTCGACCCCGGGACAGTACGGAGTGTCGCTTTCTTT. The rearrangement links TRBV29-1 to TRBJ1-1; 7 bases agree with TRBD1. V shed 5 bases and J 11 bases; nucleotides not matched to a gene: 20. Per the germline V gene, CDR1 is SQVTM and CDR2 is ANQGSEA. This CDR3 has 15 residues.